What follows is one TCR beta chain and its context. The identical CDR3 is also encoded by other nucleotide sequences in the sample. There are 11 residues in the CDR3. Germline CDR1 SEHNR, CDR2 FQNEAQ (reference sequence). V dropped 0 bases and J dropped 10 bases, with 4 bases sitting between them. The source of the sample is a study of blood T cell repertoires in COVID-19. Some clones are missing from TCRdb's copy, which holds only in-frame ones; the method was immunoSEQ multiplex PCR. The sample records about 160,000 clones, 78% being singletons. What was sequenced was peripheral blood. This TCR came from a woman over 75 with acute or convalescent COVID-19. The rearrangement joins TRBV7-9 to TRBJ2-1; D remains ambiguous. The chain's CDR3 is CASSLASEQFF. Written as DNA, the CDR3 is TGTGCCAGCAGCTTAGCGTCAGAGCAGTTCTTC.